This T cell receptor beta chain is from a study of blood T cell repertoires in COVID-19 (dated by TCRdb to 2020 to 2021). Regarding the research as a whole: Samples from collaborators originated in the United States, Italy and Spain and spanned both the acute and convalescent phases of COVID-19. The material from the prospective study consisted of cDNA or gDNA derived from T cells, B-cell-depleted T cells, or PBMCs. Subjects who had been exposed to COVID-19, were actively infected with it, or had recovered from it provided the deeply sampled blood TCRbeta repertoires that made up the dataset. The repertoires were made available in a free public database intended to serve as a resource for research on the immune response to SARS-CoV-2. Samples came from the ongoing ImmuneRACE study (first 160 participants) plus 1,254 subjects from 6 global collaborators. The sample metadata nearly always contained a de-identified subject ID, COVID-19 status, age in years and sex. HLA class I and class II types, where available, came from metadata supplied by the sample provider rather than from assay-based typing. Overall study outcomes, separate from this receptor: Clinical and demographic metadata were provided uncurated, with the amount varying by source and participant.

Details on this clone: There is no known antigen for this receptor. No quality values exist for individual bases; no much larger clone is one base distant.

TCRbeta CDR3 regions were amplified from genomic DNA by means of the immunoSEQ Assay, a bias-controlled multiplex PCR. Regarding the original processing steps: The number of nucleated cells in each sample was estimated from the amplification of reference gene primers within the assay. Sequence reads were collapsed and filtered to measure the absolute abundance of every unique TCRbeta CDR3 rearrangement. Productive Simpson clonality was computed per sample as the square root of Simpson's diversity index over productive rearrangements. As stored in TCRdb, this immuneACCESS dataset retains in-frame rearrangements with V and J assigned. A fraction of the clones does not appear; measured against another copy, unresolved V genes explain less than half of the discrepancy, and the remainder lacks a known reason. The D gene and trimming were derived from the DNA, and the V and J assignments and clone size from that table. The sample table lists about 300,000 clones, roughly 90% of them with a count of one. The top ten clonotypes cover 6.4% of the sample.

From the cysteine up to the phenylalanine, the CDR3 has a length of 15 residues. Left in the record is the CDR3 DNA by itself, 45 bases read in frame from the first base. The germline V gene sets CDR1 to SNHLY and CDR2 to FYNNEI. Clipping removes 3 bases from V and 3 bases from J, with 4 as the unmatched junction base count. A second Seattle source provided samples from volunteer blood donors who had recovered from COVID-19. Collaborating institutions collected whole blood in K2EDTA tubes following their own protocols. For TCRbeta analysis, collaborators shipped samples as frozen whole blood, isolated PBMCs, or DNA extracted from either of those sample types.

The chain uses TRBV2 and TRBJ1-1, with 10 junctional bases fitting TRBD1. The sample was peripheral blood. This clonotype was obtained from a man aged 18 to 29 who had recovered from COVID-19. The DNA sequence reads TGTGCCAGCAGTGAGCGGGACAGGGGAGACACTGAAGCTTTCTTT. Translated, it gives CASSERDRGDTEAFF.